The 31 T cell receptor beta chains in this list originate from one sample, sequenced in a study of early T cells in non-severe SARS-CoV-2 infection (TCRdb year 2021). To prepare the library, 5' RACE was applied. Instrument used: NextSeq 500. TCRdb applied fastp at Q25 and MiXCR to the public reads, then kept only in-frame beta chains. Entries are consolidated by CDR3 protein sequence, retaining the most common genes and DNA. The sample has some 28,000 distinct CDR3 sequences on record, approximately 5.1% of them singletons. Of the sample, almost 25% is held by the ten largest clones. Sequenced material: whole blood. The receptors here all came from an adult who was a healthcare worker with PCR-confirmed SARS-CoV-2 infection or an uninfected control (not recorded which).

This clonotype has at least ten counts. This chain joins TRBV20-1 and TRBJ2-3, with TRBD1 matching over 8 bases. Germline-derived CDR1 and CDR2 are DFQATT and SNEGSKA (reference sequence). The CDR3 length is 13 residues. V trimming: 5 bases; J trimming: 6 bases; junction bases outside the gene matches: 7. CDR3: CSAPTTGADTQYF. The CDR3 DNA reads as TGCAGTGCTCCGACGACAGGGGCGGATACGCAGTATTTT.

This clonotype was seen ten or more times. The chain has TRBV12-3 or TRBV12-4 and TRBJ1-1, with 8 bases matching TRBD1. V dropped 5 bases and J dropped 5; count of bases not matched to a gene: 7. CDR3 length: 14 residues. This chain's CDR3 is CASSRAGGGTEAFF. Written as DNA, the CDR3 is TGTGCCAGCAGTCGCGCAGGGGGCGGGACTGAAGCTTTCTTT.

This clonotype was counted many times. The V and J genes are TRBV11-2 and TRBJ2-4; no clear D. Looked up from germline, CDR1 is SGHAT and CDR2 is FQNNGV. This CDR3 is built from 15 residues. Trimming took 5 bases from V and 0 from J, leaving 11 bases between them. Here the CDR3 reads CASSVGLLAKNIQYF. The CDR3 bases are TGTGCCAGCAGCGTTGGGTTATTAGCCAAAAACATTCAGTACTTC. The variable domain in full, completed from reference TRBV11-2 and TRBJ2-4, reads EAGVAQSPRYKIIEKRQSVAFWCNPISGHATLYWYQQILGQGPKLLIQFQNNGVVDDSQLPKDRFSAERLKGVDSTLKIQPAKLEDSAVYLCASSVGLLAKNIQYFGAGTRLSVL.

This clonotype was seen at least ten times. This chain joins TRBV12-3 or TRBV12-4 and TRBJ2-7; D perhaps matches TRBD2 (6 bases). The germline V and J ends were trimmed by 6 bases and 4 bases, with 13 bases remaining between them. This CDR3 contains 13 residues. The CDR3 DNA is TGTGCCAGCAGCCGAACGGGGGAATACGAGCAGTACTTC. It encodes CASSRTGEYEQYF.

Note on this clonotype: A far larger clone differs by one base, so this is likely a read error. The V and J genes are TRBV7-8 and TRBJ2-3; no definite D call. CDR1 and CDR2 from the germline V gene are SGHVS and FQNEAQ. The V end was cut by 6 bases, the J end by 2 bases, with 3 bases between. The CDR3 is 11 residues long. DNA for the CDR3: TGTGCCAGCAGGAACACAGATACGCAGTATTTT. Amino acid sequence: CASRNTDTQYF.

For this clonotype: This may stem from a read error, because a much larger clone lies one nucleotide away. V gene TRBV6-5 combines with J gene TRBJ2-3; TRBD2 agrees at 10 bases. The CDR3 length is 16 residues. Per the germline V gene, CDR1 is MNHEY and CDR2 is SVGAGI. For the CDR3, the DNA is TGTGTCAGCAGCCCACAACCGGGACTAGCGACAGATACGCAGTATTTT. It yields the protein CVSSPQPGLATDTQYF.

The sample holds many counts of this clonotype. The chain has TRBV6-1 and TRBJ2-7; D ambiguous. The germline V gene has CDR1 MNHNS and CDR2 SASEGT. V shed 6 bases and J shed 6 bases, with 15 bases lying between them. The CDR3 is 13 residues long. The CDR3 loop reads CASSYNLGSEQYF. The CDR3 DNA sequence: TGTGCCAGCAGCTACAACCTAGGATCCGAGCAGTACTTC.

This clonotype was observed a handful of times. CDR3 sequence reads: CASSSDPDRGRSPLHF. The CDR3 nucleotides read TGTGCCAGCAGCTCCGATCCAGACAGGGGGCGGTCACCCCTCCACTTT. This chain uses TRBV5-5 with TRBJ1-6, with TRBD1 matching over 10 bases. Germline CDR1 SGHKS, CDR2 YYEKEE (reference sequence). The CDR3 runs to 16 residues. V shed 3 bases, J shed 10 bases, and the junction held 10 bases outside the gene matches.

This clonotype was counted ten times or more. The chain carries TRBV20-1 and TRBJ2-7, with a weak D call TRBD2 (6 bases). Germline CDR1 and CDR2: DFQATT and SNEGSKA (reference sequence). Trimming removed 2 bases at V and 5 bases at J, with 13 bases between. The CDR3 runs to 13 residues. CDR3 bases: TGCAGTGCTAGATGGATTAGCGGCGACGAGCAGTACTTC. Translation gives CSARWISGDEQYF.

This clonotype has a count of ten or more. This chain uses TRBV12-3 or TRBV12-4 with TRBJ1-1; D call uncertain. Trimming pared 5 bases from V and 1 base from J, leaving 14 bases between. This CDR3 comprises 15 residues. This CDR3 is CASSAGTAGNTEAFF. For the CDR3, the DNA is TGTGCCAGCAGTGCGGGAACAGCTGGGAACACTGAAGCTTTCTTT.

This clonotype was detected only a few times. The genes are TRBV12-3 or TRBV12-4 and TRBJ1-6; 7 bases align to TRBD1. This CDR3 spans 15 amino acids. V shed 4 bases and J 10 bases; nucleotides not matched to a gene: 10. The CDR3 loop reads CASSYEAGGRSPLHF. DNA for the CDR3: TGTGCCAGCAGTTATGAGGCAGGGGGACGATCACCCCTCCACTTT.

This clonotype appeared many times. The chain combines TRBV7-9 with TRBJ2-1; tentatively, D is TRBD1 or TRBD2 (5 bases each). The V gene lost 1 base and the J gene lost 3 bases, with 13 bases spanning the gap. Germline V gives CDR1 SEHNR, CDR2 FQNEAQ (reference sequence). The CDR3 contains 16 residues. The CDR3: CASSLVSRGIYNEQFF. CDR3 DNA: TGTGCCAGCAGCTTAGTTTCCCGGGGCATCTACAATGAGCAGTTCTTC.

This clonotype was observed a handful of times. The V and J genes are TRBV10-3 and TRBJ2-2, with D perhaps matching TRBD1 or TRBD2 (5 bases each). With 3 bases removed from V and 0 bases from J, the gap between germline ends came to 8 bases. The CDR3 consists of 15 residues. From germline, CDR1 is ENHRY and CDR2 SYGVKD. Here the CDR3 reads CAISEGTANTGELFF. The CDR3 DNA reads TGTGCCATCAGTGAAGGGACGGCGAACACCGGGGAGCTGTTTTTT.

This clonotype has at least ten counts. The chain couples TRBV12-3 or TRBV12-4 to TRBJ2-1, with TRBD2 identical over 10 bases. J lost 9 bases, V lost 5 bases, and 4 bases had no gene match. The CDR3 runs to 13 residues. The CDR3 nucleotides are TGTGCCAGCAGTAGCGGGGGGGGCCTTGAGCAGTTCTTC. Protein product: CASSSGGGLEQFF.

This clonotype was seen ten or more times. The rearrangement joins TRBV29-1 to TRBJ2-5; maybe TRBD1 (6 bases). Trimming left V 3 bases short and J 5 bases short, with 13 bases between. The CDR3 is made up of 13 amino acids. Germline lookup yields CDR1 SQVTM and CDR2 ANQGSEA. This chain's CDR3 is CSVDHQGWETQYF. The CDR3 coding sequence is TGCAGCGTTGATCACCAGGGGTGGGAGACCCAGTACTTC.

This chain uses TRBV15 with TRBJ2-1; possibly TRBD2 for D (5 bases). V was shortened by 1 base and J by 4 bases, with 14 bases between the two germline ends. The length of the CDR3 is 16 residues. Germline-derived CDR1 and CDR2 are LNHNV and YYDKDF (reference sequence). CDR3 DNA sequence: TGTGCCACCAGCAGAGTTGGAGCGGAGCCGTACAATGAGCAGTTCTTC. Amino acid sequence: CATSRVGAEPYNEQFF. The full variable domain, with the rest looked up from reference TRBV15 and TRBJ2-1, is DAMVIQNPRYQVTQFGKPVTLSCSQTLNHNVMYWYQQKSSQAPKLLFHYYDKDFNNEADTPDNFQSRRPNTSFCFLDIRSPGLGDTAMYLCATSRVGAEPYNEQFFGPGTRLTVL.

This clonotype was observed many times. The rearrangement joins TRBV12-3 or TRBV12-4 to TRBJ2-5; no firm D call. V was trimmed by 2 bases and J by 5 bases, leaving 9 bases between them. The CDR3 is 13 residues long. CDR3 amino acids: CASSLIGMETQYF. CDR3 nucleotide sequence: TGTGCCAGCAGTTTAATAGGGATGGAGACCCAGTACTTC.

This clonotype was observed many times. The V call is TRBV4-3, the J call TRBJ2-5; D possibly corresponds to TRBD1 (5 bases). Germline values: CDR1 LGHNA, CDR2 YSLEER. This CDR3 has 12 amino acids. V was pared by 0 bases and J by 7 bases, with 6 bases between. The CDR3 here is CASSQDRGTQYF. The CDR3 bases are TGCGCCAGCAGCCAAGATAGGGGGACCCAGTACTTC.

This clonotype was recorded at least ten times. This rearrangement joins TRBV4-3 to TRBJ2-3, with 7 bases aligning to TRBD1. This CDR3 has 15 amino acids. The germline gives CDR1 LGHNA, CDR2 YSLEER. Trimming took 0 bases from V and 7 from J; bases not matched to a gene: 7. CDR3 nucleotides: TGCGCCAGCAGCCAAGATTGGCAGGGGGTCAATACGCAGTATTTT. Protein product: CASSQDWQGVNTQYF.

This clonotype has a count of ten or more. CDR3 nucleotides: TGTGCCAGCAGTTATGTGAAGTTTGAAGCTTTCTTT. Translated: CASSYVKFEAFF. The chain joins TRBV6-6 to TRBJ1-1; D ambiguous. The CDR3 is 12 residues long. Germline V CDR1 and CDR2: MNHNY, SVGAGI (reference sequence). V was cut by 3 bases and J by 7 bases, with 9 bases left in between.

In this sample, this clonotype is medium-sized. The chain uses TRBV10-3 and TRBJ2-6, with D unclear. The CDR3 consists of 16 residues. V lost 2 bases, J lost 0 bases, and 8 bases lay in between. CDR1 is ENHRY, CDR2 SYGVKD, per germline. This CDR3 reads CAISEGSISGANVLTF. CDR3 DNA: TGTGCCATCAGTGAGGGGTCGATCTCTGGGGCCAACGTCCTGACTTTC.

Many counts were recorded for this clonotype. This chain links TRBV3-1 with TRBJ2-7; D possibly matches TRBD1 or TRBD2 (5 bases each). Between the trimmed V and J ends, which lost 0 bases and 7 bases, there was a span of 16 bases. The CDR3 contains 15 residues. CDR1 is LGHDT, CDR2 YNNKEL, per germline (reference sequence). DNA for the CDR3: TGTGCCAGCAGCCAAGACGAAGGGGTAAGGAGGGAGCAGTACTTC. This encodes CASSQDEGVRREQYF.

The chain joins TRBV6-6 to TRBJ1-1; D might be TRBD1 (6 bases). Germline V CDR1 and CDR2: MNHNY, SVGAGI (reference sequence). The germline V and J ends were trimmed by 1 base and 2 bases, with 17 bases remaining between them. The CDR3 extends over 17 amino acids. CDR3 DNA: TGTGCCAGCAGTTACTTCTCCGGGGGCGCGGGTAACACTGAAGCTTTCTTT. Protein product: CASSYFSGGAGNTEAFF.

This clonotype was seen repeatedly, ten times or more. The rearrangement uses TRBV4-2 and TRBJ2-1; the match to TRBD2 covers 7 bases. The CDR3 has 16 residues. V lost 0 bases and J lost 6; bases outside the gene matches: 8. Germline V gene data show CDR1 as LGHNA and CDR2 as YNFKEQ. This chain's CDR3 is CASSQDTTGGLNEQFF. The CDR3 DNA is TGTGCCAGCAGCCAAGATACGACGGGGGGACTCAATGAGCAGTTCTTC.

This clonotype was counted at least ten times. J is TRBJ2-7 and V is TRBV20-1; D gene uncertain. Per the germline V gene, CDR1 is DFQATT and CDR2 is SNEGSKA (reference sequence). The germline V and J ends were trimmed by 1 base and 3 bases, with 7 bases remaining between them. CDR3 length: 12 residues. The CDR3 spells CSARGGIYEQYF. DNA of the CDR3: TGCAGTGCTAGAGGGGGTATCTACGAGCAGTACTTC.

The genes are TRBV2 and TRBJ2-3, with 15 bases matching TRBD2. The CDR3 is 15 residues long. The V gene end was trimmed by 7 bases and the J gene end by 10 bases; junction bases not matched to a gene: 9. Germline-derived CDR1 and CDR2 are SNHLY and FYNNEI. For the CDR3, the DNA is TGTGCCAGCACTCGAGGGGGACTAGCGGGAGGATCGCAGTATTTT. Protein: CASTRGGLAGGSQYF.

This clonotype was counted at least ten times. This chain uses TRBV18 with TRBJ1-6; perhaps TRBD1 as D (6 bases). Germline CDR1 KGHSH, CDR2 LQKENI. CDR3 length: 13 amino acids. V was cut by 3 bases and J by 10 bases, with 10 bases left in between. The CDR3 DNA reads as TGTGCCAGCTCACCGGACAGCAACTCACCCCTCCACTTT. Amino acids: CASSPDSNSPLHF.

The chain employs TRBV20-1 and TRBJ2-3, with 7 bases fitting TRBD2. Germline values: CDR1 DFQATT, CDR2 SNEGSKA (reference sequence). This CDR3 comprises 15 residues. CDR3 nucleotide sequence: TGCAGCGCTTTCCACCTAGCGGAGTTCACAGATACGCAGTATTTT. It specifies CSAFHLAEFTDTQYF.

This clonotype came up many times. The chain uses TRBV4-1 and TRBJ1-3; D is uncertain. The length of the CDR3 is 17 residues. With 0 bases removed from V and 0 bases from J, the gap between germline ends came to 12 bases. Germline CDR1 reads MGHRA; CDR2 reads YSYEKL. The CDR3 region has the DNA TGCGCCAGCAGCCAAGATCCCTGGGTCTCCTCTGGAAACACCATATATTTT. Its translation: CASSQDPWVSSGNTIYF.

This clonotype was seen ten or more times. The chain combines TRBV12-3 or TRBV12-4 with TRBJ2-3; D may be TRBD2 (5 bases). CDR3 length: 12 residues. V was pared by 7 bases and J by 6 bases, with 11 bases between. CDR3 sequence reads: CASTLASDTQYF. The CDR3 DNA is TGTGCCAGCACCCTAGCTTCTGATACGCAGTATTTT.

Ten or more counts support this clonotype. The chain is built from TRBV18 and TRBJ1-4; TRBD1 matches at 9 bases. The CDR3 totals 15 residues. Germline-derived CDR1 and CDR2 are KGHSH and LQKENI. The V segment lost 3 bases and the J segment 5 bases; nucleotides outside the gene matches: 4. CDR3 sequence reads: CASSPLTGGNEKLFF. The CDR3 region has the DNA TGTGCCAGCTCACCGCTGACAGGGGGGAATGAAAAACTGTTTTTT.